This T cell receptor (beta chain) stems from a study of blood T cells in healthy people across ages. For the study at large: Template switching picked up about one barcoded beta molecule for each two T cells.

Each donor was a healthy Caucasian individual from Russia, aged roughly 6 to 90. The germline V gene encodes CDR1 SEHNR and CDR2 FQNEAQ (reference sequence). V lost 0 bases, J lost 8 bases, and 7 bases lay in between. The CDR3 is 12 amino acids. With respect to this clonotype: What it binds is unknown.

Study-wide findings and caveats: Relative to aged donors, long-lived donors carried more naive CD4+ cells and displayed higher diversity. There was no known CMV status for donors, so expanded clonotype changes were possibly confounded.

The authors ran a second PCR of about 7 to 12 cycles using a sample-barcoded 5' primer and a J-beta primer mix. TCRdb passed the 5' RACE reads through MiXCR, listing each CDR3 protein once. The table records about 680,000 distinct CDR3 sequences, roughly 50% of them present only once. The sequence derives from a woman in her sixties in good health. The specimen sequenced was blood. This chain links TRBV7-9 with TRBJ1-1; maybe TRBD1 (6 bases). CDR3 bases: TGTGCCAGCAGCTTAGCGGGACACGAAGCTTTCTTT. Translating it yields CASSLAGHEAFF.